Sequencing of this T cell receptor (beta chain) was carried out in a study of blood T cell repertoires in COVID-19 (dated by TCRdb to the early 2020s). Turning to the overall study: The collaborator samples originated in the United States, Italy and Spain and spanned the acute and convalescent phases of COVID-19. The prospective study material was composed of cDNA or gDNA derived from T cells, B-cell-depleted T cells, or PBMCs. Nearly every sample came with metadata listing a de-identified subject ID, COVID-19 status, age in years and sex. Where HLA class I and class II types were available, the types were taken from metadata supplied by the sample provider, not from assay-based typing. The samples were drawn from the first 160 participants of the ongoing ImmuneRACE study and from 950 to 1,500 subjects provided by 6 global collaborators. Deeply sampled blood TCRbeta repertoires from subjects exposed to, actively infected with, or recovered from COVID-19 were included in the dataset. The repertoires were released in a freely available public database intended as a resource for research on the immune response to SARS-CoV-2.

Collaborating institutions collected whole blood in K2EDTA tubes following their own protocols. For TCRbeta analysis, collaborator samples were shipped as frozen whole blood, as isolated PBMCs, or as DNA extracted from either sample type. Concerning this clone: This receptor's antigen is unknown. It has no much larger one-base neighbor in the sample; base qualities were not kept.

TCRbeta CDR3 regions were amplified from genomic DNA using the immunoSEQ Assay, a bias-controlled multiplex PCR. The authors' analysis ran thus. The number of nucleated cells in each sample was estimated by amplification of reference gene primers within the assay. To quantify the absolute abundance of each unique TCRbeta CDR3 rearrangement, sequence reads were collapsed and filtered. For each sample, productive Simpson clonality was calculated as the square root of Simpson's diversity index over productive rearrangements. Drawn from immuneACCESS, this table holds only the in-frame rearrangements with V and J called that TCRdb kept. Clones are partly lost; checked studies trace under half to an unresolved V gene and leave the rest unexplained. V, J and clone size reflect that table, while D and trimming were determined from the DNA. In this sample the table shows approximately 160,000 clones, about 86% of which occur a single time. Clones ranked in the top ten supply around 19% of the sample.

Broad study findings and their caveats: Clinical and demographic metadata were provided uncurated, with the amount varying by source and participant.

Taken from cysteine to phenylalanine, the CDR3 has 14 residues. Only CDR3 DNA is held: 42 bases, read in frame from base 1. CDR1 and CDR2 are drawn from the germline V gene (reference sequence): SGHNT, YYREEE. Unmatched junction bases come to 6, with V trimmed by 4 bases and J by 7 bases. The receptor's source is a woman aged 80 or over with acute or convalescent COVID-19. In this chain, TRBV5-4 is recombined with TRBJ2-2; 8 central nucleotides agree with TRBD1. Material: peripheral blood. The CDR3 amino acid sequence is: CASSTPTGDGELFF. The bases are TGTGCCAGCAGCACCCCGACAGGGGACGGGGAGCTGTTTTTT. Reference TRBV5-4 and TRBJ2-2 genes cover what lies past the CDR3, so the full variable domain is ETGVTQSPTHLIKTRGQQVTLRCSSQSGHNTVSWYQQALGQGPQFIFQYYREEENGRGNFPPRFSGLQFPNYSSELNVNALELDDSALYLCASSTPTGDGELFFGEGSRLTVL.